This T cell receptor beta chain was sequenced for a study of CD8 T cells in ankylosing spondylitis. Study outcomes and limitations: In ankylosing spondylitis blood, a motif of about eight highly homologous TCR beta variants appeared characteristic. Reportedly, disease-linked clones are significantly enriched in ankylosing spondylitis patients' matched synovial fluid.

TCRdb recomputed calls from the 5' RACE reads with MiXCR, one row per CDR3 protein. Of some 450,000 distinct CDR3 sequences listed, 15% to 20% were seen once; the top ten hold approximately 1%. This clonotype occurred a few times. Its specificity is unknown. The clonotype comes from a male donor with ankylosing spondylitis. The sequenced material came from blood, either unsorted or a sorted T cell fraction (not recorded which).

The CDR3 spells CASSLHEGRITDTQYF. The CDR3 DNA follows: TGTGCCAGCAGCCTCCATGAGGGAAGGATAACAGATACGCAGTATTTT. The J gene is TRBJ2-3, the V gene TRBV5-5; a weak D match, TRBD2 (5 bases). There are 16 residues in the CDR3. Trimming removed 4 bases at V and 3 bases at J, with 18 bases between. The germline V gene encodes CDR1 SGHKS and CDR2 YYEKEE (reference sequence).